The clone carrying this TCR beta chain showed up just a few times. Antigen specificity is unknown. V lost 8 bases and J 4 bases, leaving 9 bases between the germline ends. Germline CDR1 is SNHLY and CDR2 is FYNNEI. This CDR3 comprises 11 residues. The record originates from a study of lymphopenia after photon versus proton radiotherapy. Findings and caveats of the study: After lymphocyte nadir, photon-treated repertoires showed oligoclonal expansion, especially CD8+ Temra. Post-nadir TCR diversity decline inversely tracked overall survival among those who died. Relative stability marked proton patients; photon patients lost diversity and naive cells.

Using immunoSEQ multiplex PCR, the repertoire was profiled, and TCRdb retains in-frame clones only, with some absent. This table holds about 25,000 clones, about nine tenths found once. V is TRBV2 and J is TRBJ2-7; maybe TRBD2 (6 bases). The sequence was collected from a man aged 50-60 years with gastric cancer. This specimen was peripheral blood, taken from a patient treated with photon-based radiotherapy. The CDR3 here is CASGRSYEQYV. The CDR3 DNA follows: TGTGCCAGCGGGAGGTCTTACGAGCAGTACGTC.